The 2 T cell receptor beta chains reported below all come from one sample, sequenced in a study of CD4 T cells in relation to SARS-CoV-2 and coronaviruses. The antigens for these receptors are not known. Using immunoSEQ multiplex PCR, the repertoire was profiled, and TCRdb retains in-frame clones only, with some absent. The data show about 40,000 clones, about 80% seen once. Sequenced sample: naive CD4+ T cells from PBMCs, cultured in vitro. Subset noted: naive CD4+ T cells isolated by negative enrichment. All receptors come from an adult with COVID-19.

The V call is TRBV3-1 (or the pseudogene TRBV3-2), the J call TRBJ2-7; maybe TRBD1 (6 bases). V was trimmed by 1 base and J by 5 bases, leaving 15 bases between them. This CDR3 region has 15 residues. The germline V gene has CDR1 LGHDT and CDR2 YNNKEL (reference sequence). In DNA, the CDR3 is TGTGCCAGCAGCCAAGGAGGGTGGACAGTCCACGAGCAGTACTTC. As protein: CASSQGGWTVHEQYF.

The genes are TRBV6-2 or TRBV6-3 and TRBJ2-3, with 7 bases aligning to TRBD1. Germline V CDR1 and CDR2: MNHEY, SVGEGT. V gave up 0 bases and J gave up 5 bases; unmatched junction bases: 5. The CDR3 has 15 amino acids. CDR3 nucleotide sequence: TGTGCCAGCAGTTACTCGAGGGGGCCAAAAGATACGCAGTATTTT. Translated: CASSYSRGPKDTQYF.